This T cell receptor beta chain was observed in a study of blood T cell repertoires in COVID-19. Study context: Collection of acute and convalescent COVID-19 samples took place in the United States, Italy and Spain. The cDNA or gDNA used as material had been derived from T cells, B-cell-depleted T cells, or PBMCs.

The CDR3 loop spans 14 amino acids. J was trimmed by 9 bases and V by 5 bases; bases with no gene match: 7. CDR1 is SGHAT, CDR2 FQNNGV, per germline. In the original workflow: Counts of nucleated cells, estimated from reference gene primer amplification, were obtained. TCRdb's copy holds only in-frame clones and misses some; the assay was immunoSEQ multiplex PCR. V, J and clone size were drawn from that table, and D and trimming were deduced from the DNA. The sample lists under 250,000 clones; approximately 83% were seen once. The sequence derives from a human donor in a cohort sampled during active COVID-19. The rearrangement joins TRBV11-2 to TRBJ2-3, with 11 bases identical to TRBD2. Sequencing was carried out using peripheral blood. CDR3 sequence reads: CASSLTRLAGTQYF. DNA of the CDR3: TGTGCCAGCAGCCTCACAAGACTAGCGGGGACGCAGTATTTT.